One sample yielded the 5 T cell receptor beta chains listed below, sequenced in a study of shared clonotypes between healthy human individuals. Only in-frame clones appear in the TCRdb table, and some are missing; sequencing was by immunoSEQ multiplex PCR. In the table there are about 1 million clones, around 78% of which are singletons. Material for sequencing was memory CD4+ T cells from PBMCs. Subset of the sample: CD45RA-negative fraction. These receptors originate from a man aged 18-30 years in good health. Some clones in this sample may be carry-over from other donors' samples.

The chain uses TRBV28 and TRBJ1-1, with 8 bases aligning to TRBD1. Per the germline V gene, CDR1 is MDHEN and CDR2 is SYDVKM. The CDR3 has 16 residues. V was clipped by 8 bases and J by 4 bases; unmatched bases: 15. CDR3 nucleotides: TGTGCCAGCTCATCCCCTGGAGGGACAGGTAGCACTGAAGCTTTCTTT. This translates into CASSSPGGTGSTEAFF. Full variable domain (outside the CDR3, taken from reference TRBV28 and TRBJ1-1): DVKVTQSSRYLVKRTGEKVFLECVQDMDHENMFWYRQDPGLGLRLIYFSYDVKMKEKGDIPEGYSVSREKKERFSLILESASTNQTSMYLCASSSPGGTGSTEAFFGQGTRLTVV.

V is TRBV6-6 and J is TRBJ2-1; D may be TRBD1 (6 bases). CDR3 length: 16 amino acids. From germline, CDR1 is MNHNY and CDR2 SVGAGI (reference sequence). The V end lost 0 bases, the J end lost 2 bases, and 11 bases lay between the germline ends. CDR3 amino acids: CASSYSLQGPYNEQFF. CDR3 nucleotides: TGTGCCAGCAGTTACTCGCTCCAGGGGCCCTACAATGAGCAGTTCTTC.

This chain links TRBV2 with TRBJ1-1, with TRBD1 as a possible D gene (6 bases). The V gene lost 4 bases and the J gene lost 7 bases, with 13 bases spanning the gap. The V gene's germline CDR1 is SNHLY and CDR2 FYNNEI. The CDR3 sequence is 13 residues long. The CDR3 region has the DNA TGTGCCAGCAGTGTAGACAGGACACGTGAAGCTTTCTTT. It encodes CASSVDRTREAFF.

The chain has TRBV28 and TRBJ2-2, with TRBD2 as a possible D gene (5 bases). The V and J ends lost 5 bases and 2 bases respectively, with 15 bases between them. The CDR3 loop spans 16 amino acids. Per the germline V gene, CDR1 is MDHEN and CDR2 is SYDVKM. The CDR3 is CASSPRWTSNTGELFF. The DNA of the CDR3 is TGTGCCAGCAGTCCGCGGTGGACTTCAAACACCGGGGAGCTGTTTTTT.

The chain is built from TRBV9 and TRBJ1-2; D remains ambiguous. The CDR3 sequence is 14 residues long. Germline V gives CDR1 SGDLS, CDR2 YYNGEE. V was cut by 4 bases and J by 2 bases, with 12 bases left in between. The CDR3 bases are TGTGCCAGCAGCCCCCGGACGGTGAACTATGGCTACACCTTC. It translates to CASSPRTVNYGYTF. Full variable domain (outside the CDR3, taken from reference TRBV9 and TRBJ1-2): DSGVTQTPKHLITATGQRVTLRCSPRSGDLSVYWYQQSLDQGLQFLIQYYNGEERAKGNILERFSAQQFPDLHSELNLSSLELGDSALYFCASSPRTVNYGYTFGSGTRLTVV.